This T cell receptor (beta chain) was documented in a study of blood T cell repertoires in COVID-19. Study context: Samples of COVID-19 (acute and convalescent) were obtained from the United States, Italy and Spain.

Libraries were prepared by immunoSEQ multiplex PCR; TCRdb keeps only in-frame clonotypes and omits some of them. The data show 150,000 to 200,000 clones, around 73% seen once. In germline, CDR1 is MDHEN, CDR2 SYDVKM. V gave up 4 bases and J gave up 0 bases, with 10 bases separating them. There are 15 residues in the CDR3. Researchers sorted participants into cohorts using their self-reported clinical history. Donors in Cohort 3 who had recovered were those with two negative PCRs, healthcare professional clearance, or resolution of their symptoms. This clonotype was obtained from a woman in her forties or fifties who had recovered from COVID-19. Sequencing used PBMCs or T cells enriched from blood (not recorded which). V is TRBV28 and J is TRBJ1-3, with D unclear. The CDR3 DNA is TGTGCCAGCAGTTATGAGATTTACTCTGGAAACACCATATATTTT. This translates into CASSYEIYSGNTIYF.